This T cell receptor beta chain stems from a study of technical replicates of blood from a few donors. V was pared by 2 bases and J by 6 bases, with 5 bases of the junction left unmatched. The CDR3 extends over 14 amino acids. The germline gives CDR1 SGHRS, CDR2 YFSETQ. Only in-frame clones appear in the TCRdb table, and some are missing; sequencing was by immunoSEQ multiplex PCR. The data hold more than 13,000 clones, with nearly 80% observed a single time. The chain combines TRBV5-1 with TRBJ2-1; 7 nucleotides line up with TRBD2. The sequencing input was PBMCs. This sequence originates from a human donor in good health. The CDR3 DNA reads TGCGCCAGCAGCTTCACTAGCGACGTCAATGAGCAGTTCTTC. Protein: CASSFTSDVNEQFF.